This T cell receptor beta chain was found in a study of cytomegalovirus exposure and HLA in healthy donors. V lost 10 bases, J lost 7 bases, and 16 bases lay in between. The CDR3 length is 12 residues. Germline CDR1 and CDR2: MNHEY and SMNVEV (reference sequence). This clone was counted only a few times. The PCR had 60 Vbeta and 13 Jbeta primers. This table comes from immunoSEQ multiplex PCR, and its TCRdb copy is limited to in-frame clones, with some not included. The data contain about 200,000 clones, over 9.5% of them singletons. Healthy bone marrow donors made up the donor group. This chain uses TRBV27 with TRBJ1-2; D is uncertain. Material for sequencing was PBMCs. This clonotype originated in a man aged 50 to 60 in good health and CMV-seropositive. CDR3 DNA: TGTGCCATCTTTGGGAGCTCCCCTGGCTACACCTTC. It encodes CAIFGSSPGYTF.